One sample yielded the 11 T cell receptor beta chains listed below, sequenced in a study of T cells after yellow fever vaccination. In TCRdb, the 5' RACE reads were re-called with MiXCR into one record per CDR3 protein. The sample contains 450,000 to 550,000 distinct CDR3 sequences, 21% of which appear only once. The sample consisted of PBMCs, taken about 20 days after the first yellow fever vaccination. These receptors were obtained from a man aged 18-30 years who received the YFV17D yellow fever vaccine.

This clonotype has at least ten counts. J is TRBJ2-1 and V is TRBV4-2, with D unresolved. CDR3 length: 15 amino acids. CDR1 is LGHNA, CDR2 YNFKEQ, per germline. V lost 1 base and J lost 1, with 8 bases in between. CDR3 sequence (DNA): TGTGCCAGCAGCCAAGGTGCGGAGTCCTACAATGAGCAGTTCTTC. Translating it yields CASSQGAESYNEQFF.

The chain is built from TRBV14 and TRBJ2-5; 8 positions agree with TRBD1. V lost 3 bases and J lost 5; bases outside the gene matches: 5. In germline, CDR1 is SGHDN, CDR2 FVKESK. The CDR3 runs 14 residues. CDR3 in amino acids: CASSQRRGHETQYF. The DNA for the CDR3 is TGTGCCAGCAGCCAGCGCAGGGGGCACGAGACCCAGTACTTC.

This rearrangement joins TRBV21-1 to TRBJ2-7; the table's D call, TRBD2, was not checked against the DNA. TRBV21-1 is a listed pseudogene. There are 15 residues in the CDR3. The chain's CDR3 is CASSDLAGATYEQYV. The CDR3 DNA sequence: TGTGCCAGCAGCGATCTAGCGGGGGCGACCTACGAGCAGTACGTC.

In this sample, this clonotype turned up a few times. The chain couples TRBV4-2 to TRBJ2-5, with TRBD2 identical over 10 bases. The trim removed 4 bases at V and 5 bases at J, leaving 13 bases unmatched. The length of the CDR3 is 17 residues. The V gene's germline CDR1 is LGHNA and CDR2 YNFKEQ. In nucleotides, the CDR3 is TGTGCCAGCAGCCGAGACGGTTCTAGCGGGGGTTATGAGACCCAGTACTTC. Translated: CASSRDGSSGGYETQYF.

This sequence joins TRBV20-1 and TRBJ2-5; 8 bases match TRBD1. The CDR3 has 15 residues. Germline V gene lookup returns CDR1 DFQATT and CDR2 SNEGSKA (reference sequence). Unmatched junction bases numbered 6, after V lost 2 bases and J lost 1 base. CDR3 nucleotide sequence: TGCAGTGCTAGATCCCGGACAGGGACCCAAGAGACCCAGTACTTC. This encodes CSARSRTGTQETQYF.

The chain links TRBV12-3 or TRBV12-4 to TRBJ1-6, with TRBD1 matching over 7 bases. J lost 10 bases, V lost 4 bases, and 7 bases had no gene match. This CDR3 comprises 14 residues. Written as DNA, the CDR3 is TGTGCCAGCAGTTACAGGGGAGGGGACTCACCCCTCCACTTT. This translates into CASSYRGGDSPLHF.

This clonotype has a handful of counts. This chain joins TRBV9 and TRBJ2-3, with a tentative D call TRBD2 (5 bases). Germline CDR1 is SGDLS and CDR2 is YYNGEE. The CDR3 loop spans 16 amino acids. The ends were cut back, 4 bases at V and 2 bases at J, with 17 bases in the middle. CDR3 in amino acids: CASSLGWEYYTDTQYF. The CDR3 nucleotides are TGTGCCAGCAGCCTAGGGTGGGAGTACTACACAGATACGCAGTATTTT.

This clonotype has just a few counts. A much larger clone is a single base away; this may be a read error. This rearrangement joins TRBV29-1 to TRBJ1-1; D remains ambiguous. V was cut by 0 bases and J by 1 base, with 0 bases left in between. The germline V gene has CDR1 SQVTM and CDR2 ANQGSEA. CDR3 length: 11 amino acids. CDR3 in amino acids: CSVEENTEAFF. In DNA form, the CDR3 reads TGCAGCGTTGAAGAGAACACTGAAGCTTTCTTT.

The CDR3 DNA reads TGTGCCAGCAGTCAAATCGGGCTAGCGCAAACGCAGTATTTT. It encodes CASSQIGLAQTQYF. V gene TRBV27 combines with J gene TRBJ2-3; tentative D call: TRBD2 (6 bases). V lost 5 bases, J lost 9 bases, and 18 bases lay in between. The CDR3 length is 14 residues. Germline CDR1 is MNHEY and CDR2 is SMNVEV (reference sequence).

The table lists this clonotype with a few counts. V usage is TRBV7-3 and J usage is TRBJ2-3; no firm D call. The CDR3 spans 12 residues. Germline CDR1 SGHTA, CDR2 FQGTGA. Trimming left V 4 bases short and J 5 bases short, with 7 bases between. CDR3 DNA sequence: TGTGCCAGCAGCTCCCTTGAAGATACGCAGTATTTT. Translated, it gives CASSSLEDTQYF.

This chain joins TRBV6-1 and TRBJ2-7; D gene ambiguous. The germline V gene has CDR1 MNHNS and CDR2 SASEGT. This CDR3 region has 13 residues. The V end lost 9 bases, the J end lost 1 base, and 13 bases lay between the germline ends. The DNA for the CDR3 is TGTGCCAGTTTGCCCTCCGGGTCCTACGAGCAGTACGTC. It encodes CASLPSGSYEQYV.